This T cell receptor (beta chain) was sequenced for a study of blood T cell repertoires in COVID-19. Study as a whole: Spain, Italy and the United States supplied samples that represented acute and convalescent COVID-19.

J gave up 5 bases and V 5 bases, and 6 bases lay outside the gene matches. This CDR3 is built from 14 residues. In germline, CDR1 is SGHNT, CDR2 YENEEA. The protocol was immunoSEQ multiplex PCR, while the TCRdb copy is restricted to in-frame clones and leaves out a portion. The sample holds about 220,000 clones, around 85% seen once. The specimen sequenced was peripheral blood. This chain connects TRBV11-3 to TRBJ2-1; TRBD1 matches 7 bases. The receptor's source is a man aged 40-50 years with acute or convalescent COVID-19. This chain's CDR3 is CASSVRQGDNEQFF. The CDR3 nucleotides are TGTGCCAGCAGCGTTAGACAGGGAGACAATGAGCAGTTCTTC. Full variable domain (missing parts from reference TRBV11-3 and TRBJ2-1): EAGVVQSPRYKIIEKKQPVAFWCNPISGHNTLYWYLQNLGQGPELLIRYENEEAVDDSQLPKDRFSAERLKGVDSTLKIQPAELGDSAVYLCASSVRQGDNEQFFGPGTRLTVL.